Listed here are 20 T cell receptor beta chains from one sample, sequenced in a study of cytotoxic CD8 clonotypes in ibrutinib-treated CLL. The table came from immunoSEQ multiplex PCR; TCRdb's copy has only in-frame clones and leaves some out. The table shows tens of thousands of clones, with 55% to 70% occurring only once. Sample: PBMCs, taken after 24 months of ibrutinib treatment. All receptors derive from a human donor with chronic lymphocytic leukemia.

The chain uses TRBV7-9 and TRBJ2-1; TRBD1 or TRBD2 may be the D gene (5 bases each). Trimming pared 8 bases from V and 6 bases from J, leaving 20 bases between. In germline, CDR1 is SEHNR, CDR2 FQNEAQ (reference sequence). The CDR3 sequence is 15 residues long. The CDR3 DNA is TGTGCCAGCGAAAACCTAGTGGGTGGGGGCAATGAGCAGTTCTTC. Amino acid sequence: CASENLVGGGNEQFF.

The chain links TRBV5-5 to TRBJ2-3; D not resolved. Between the trimmed V and J ends, which lost 5 bases and 2 bases, there was a span of 12 bases. CDR3 length equals 14 residues. Germline assignment: CDR1 SGHKS and CDR2 YYEKEE (reference sequence). CDR3 residues: CASRWGTITDTQYF. CDR3 DNA sequence: TGTGCCAGCAGGTGGGGTACAATCACAGATACGCAGTATTTT.

This clone was counted a single time. J is TRBJ2-7 and V is TRBV27; no definite D call. Trimming took 2 bases from V and 2 from J, leaving 7 bases between them. The CDR3 spans 13 residues. CDR1 is MNHEY and CDR2 is SMNVEV in the germline V gene (reference sequence). The CDR3 DNA reads TGTGCCAGCAGTTTAGTCTGGACCTACGAGCAGTACTTC. Residues: CASSLVWTYEQYF.

This clone turned up a few times. The rearrangement links TRBV19 to TRBJ2-1; TRBD2 might be the D (6 bases). This CDR3 is built from 11 residues. Germline loops: CDR1 LNHDA, CDR2 SQIVND (reference sequence). V lost 10 bases, J lost 6 bases, and 10 bases lay in between. The DNA of the CDR3 is TGTGCCACCGCGGGGAGCAATGAGCAGTTCTTC. This encodes CATAGSNEQFF.

The table lists this clone with a few counts. The sample carries other DNA sequences with the same CDR3. The V call is TRBV28, the J call TRBJ2-7, with D possibly being TRBD1 (5 bases). The germline CDR1 and CDR2 sequences are MDHEN and SYDVKM. V lost 6 bases and J 0 bases, leaving 9 bases between the germline ends. There are 13 residues in the CDR3. The CDR3 reads CASSIDSSYEQYV. CDR3 DNA sequence: TGTGCCAGCAGCATCGACAGCTCCTACGAGCAGTACGTC.

This clone has at least ten counts. The chain has TRBV6-5 and TRBJ2-7, with D possibly TRBD2 on 6 matching bases. From germline, CDR1 is MNHEY and CDR2 SVGAGI. CDR3 length: 14 amino acids. V gave up 0 bases and J gave up 5 bases, with 11 bases separating them. The DNA for the CDR3 is TGTGCCAGCAGTTACTCAGAGGGAGGCAACGAGCAGTACTTC. Its translation: CASSYSEGGNEQYF.

This chain connects TRBV27 to TRBJ2-3; D unresolved. V was shortened by 3 bases and J by 3 bases, with 10 bases between the two germline ends. Germline CDR1 MNHEY, CDR2 SMNVEV (reference sequence). The CDR3 extends over 14 amino acids. DNA of the CDR3: TGTGCCAGCAGTTTGGGTAGTGCGACAGATACGCAGTATTTT. Translating it yields CASSLGSATDTQYF.

This clone was observed a handful of times. The V and J genes are TRBV19 and TRBJ2-1; D is possibly TRBD1 or TRBD2 (5 bases each). Trimming shortened V by 3 bases and J by 12 bases, and 12 bases separated the two germline ends. CDR3 size: 12 residues. Germline CDR1 and CDR2: LNHDA and SQIVND (reference sequence). The CDR3 DNA reads as TGTGCCAGTAGTATGGGGGAAACATCGCAGTTCTTC. Encoded protein: CASSMGETSQFF.

CDR3 DNA: TGTGCCAGCAGTTTAATGACAGGGGGGAATCAGCCCCAGCATTTT. Its protein product is CASSLMTGGNQPQHF. The chain employs TRBV27 and TRBJ1-5, with 9 bases lining up with TRBD1. With 2 bases clipped from V and 4 bases from J, the junction kept 3 bases outside the gene matches. The CDR3 loop spans 15 amino acids. Germline V lookup: CDR1 MNHEY, CDR2 SMNVEV (reference sequence).

The genes are TRBV5-5 and TRBJ2-7, with 14 bases that match TRBD2. CDR3 length: 15 residues. The germline CDR1 and CDR2 sequences are SGHKS and YYEKEE (reference sequence). Trimming at V came to 5 bases and at J to 5 bases, leaving 6 bases not matched to a gene. The CDR3 here is CASRYTGLAGDEQYF. CDR3 DNA sequence: TGTGCCAGCAGATATACGGGACTAGCGGGAGACGAGCAGTACTTC.

Relative to its sample, this clone is medium-sized (0.01 to 0.1%). The V call is TRBV2, the J call TRBJ2-2, with D maybe TRBD1 (6 bases). This CDR3 has 14 amino acids. CDR1 and CDR2 from the germline V gene are SNHLY and FYNNEI. With 6 bases removed from V and 6 bases from J, the gap between germline ends came to 14 bases. CDR3 amino acids: CASSAQGSAGELFF. The CDR3 nucleotides read TGTGCCAGCAGCGCACAGGGATCGGCCGGGGAGCTGTTTTTT.

CDR3 sequence reads: CASFSGGDTEAFF. The CDR3, as DNA: TGTGCCAGTTTCAGCGGGGGTGACACTGAAGCTTTCTTT. This sequence joins TRBV19 and TRBJ1-1, with D possibly TRBD1 on 5 matching bases. Germline lookup yields CDR1 LNHDA and CDR2 SQIVND (reference sequence). The CDR3 extends over 13 amino acids. The V gene lost 8 bases and the J gene lost 3 bases, with 13 bases spanning the gap. Variable domain in full (rest from reference TRBV19 and TRBJ1-1): DGGITQSPKYLFRKEGQNVTLSCEQNLNHDAMYWYRQDPGQGLRLIYYSQIVNDFQKGDIAEGYSVSREKKESFPLTVTSAQKNPTAFYLCASFSGGDTEAFFGQGTRLTVV.

The chain's CDR3 is CASSADTNYGYTF. In DNA form, the CDR3 reads TGTGCCAGCAGCGCGGACACAAACTATGGCTACACCTTC. The chain has TRBV7-9 and TRBJ1-2; tentative D call: TRBD1 (5 bases). The CDR3 length is 13 residues. The germline V gene encodes CDR1 SEHNR and CDR2 FQNEAQ (reference sequence). Trimming pared 5 bases from V and 2 bases from J, leaving 9 bases between.

CDR3 protein: CAWRDGRKKGTDTQYF. CDR3 DNA: TGTGCCTGGAGGGACGGAAGGAAGAAGGGCACAGATACGCAGTATTTT. This chain connects TRBV30 to TRBJ2-3; unclear D gene. Trimming removed 3 bases from V and 1 base from J, with 17 bases in between. There are 16 residues in the CDR3. Looked up from germline, CDR1 is GTSNPN and CDR2 is SVGIG (reference sequence).

This chain links TRBV30 with TRBJ2-3; D is undetermined. Germline V gives CDR1 GTSNPN, CDR2 SVGIG (reference sequence). The CDR3 consists of 11 residues. V lost 7 bases, J lost 6 bases, and 11 bases lay in between. In nucleotides, the CDR3 is TGTGCCTTCCCCCTGGCGGATACGCAGTATTTT. This codes for CAFPLADTQYF.

This chain joins TRBV6-1 and TRBJ2-3; D remains unclear. V was shortened by 2 bases and J by 0 bases, with 15 bases between the two germline ends. From germline, CDR1 is MNHNS and CDR2 SASEGT. The CDR3 covers 17 residues. CDR3 DNA: TGTGCCAGCAGTGAAAGAGCAACCTTCAGTAGCACAGATACGCAGTATTTT. This translates into CASSERATFSSTDTQYF.

The rearrangement joins TRBV11-2 to TRBJ2-6; D remains unclear. This CDR3 is 15 amino acids long. Germline V gives CDR1 SGHAT, CDR2 FQNNGV. The ends were cut back, 5 bases at V and 0 bases at J, with 8 bases in the middle. The CDR3 DNA sequence: TGTGCCAGCAGCCTCGGCAGCTCTGGGGCCAACGTCCTGACTTTC. This encodes CASSLGSSGANVLTF.

The V and J genes are TRBV6-5 and TRBJ2-2; 7 positions match TRBD1. The J segment lost 5 bases and the V segment lost 6 bases, leaving 3 bases of the junction unmatched. CDR3 length equals 13 residues. Per germline, CDR1 MNHEY and CDR2 SVGAGI. CDR3 sequence reads: CASRPDRTGELFF. CDR3 coding DNA: TGTGCCAGCAGACCGGACAGGACCGGGGAGCTGTTTTTT.

The genes are TRBV19 and TRBJ2-1; the match to TRBD1 covers 7 bases. Unmatched junction bases numbered 5, after V lost 9 bases and J lost 0 bases. There are 14 residues in the CDR3. Germline-derived CDR1 and CDR2 are LNHDA and SQIVND (reference sequence). This chain's CDR3 is CASNRGPSYNEQFF. DNA of the CDR3: TGTGCCAGCAACAGGGGCCCCTCCTACAATGAGCAGTTCTTC.

The rearrangement links TRBV18 to TRBJ2-7; D could derive from TRBD1 or TRBD2 (5 bases each). There are 11 residues in the CDR3. The germline CDR1 and CDR2 sequences are KGHSH and LQKENI. Deletions cut 3 bases from V and 6 bases from J, with 6 bases between. The CDR3 sequence is CASSPGTEQYV. CDR3 nucleotide sequence: TGTGCCAGCTCACCTGGGACCGAGCAGTACGTC.